This T cell receptor (beta chain) was retrieved from a study of metastatic and nonmetastatic thyroid tumors. Study in general: Repertoires of blood and of tissue (tumor or nodule) from malignant and benign thyroid patients were compared. Study-level points and caveats: For both blood and tumor, malignant thyroid tumors reportedly showed significantly higher TCR beta diversity than benign nodules did.

In the original analysis: A papillary thyroid cancer distant-metastasis classifier was built from CDR3 differences across clinicopathological groups. TCRdb re-clonotyped the PCR reads through MiXCR. The V and J calls follow TCRdb's processing rather than the paper's. The data hold around 44,000 clones, with around 28% observed a single time. This clone was picked up many times. Its antigen is not identified. All patients were treatment-naive before thyroid surgery. The V end was cut by 2 bases, the J end by 7 bases, with 10 bases between. CDR3 length equals 13 residues. CDR1 and CDR2 (germline): SGHKS, YYEKEE (reference sequence).

Sequenced input: blood. V and J are TRBV5-5 and TRBJ2-1, with D possibly called TRBD1 or TRBD2 (5 bases each). This TCR was recovered from a male donor with papillary thyroid cancer or a benign thyroid nodule (not recorded which). Some clones in this sample may be carry-over from other donors' samples. This chain's CDR3 is CASSFGAWNEQFF. DNA of the CDR3: TGTGCCAGCAGCTTCGGGGCATGGAATGAGCAGTTCTTC.